This T cell receptor (beta chain) comes out of a study of T cells in Graves' hyperthyroidism and ophthalmopathy (dated by TCRdb to about 2019). In the study overall: Peripheral blood samples were taken at initial diagnosis, before any treatment was given. To identify distinguishing TCR V-J signatures, a discovery cohort of about a hundred patients was used, comprising 40 to 45 with Graves' ophthalmopathy and 57 with stable Graves' hyperthyroidism. Prospective prediction of ophthalmopathy was tested in an independent validation cohort consisting of some 20 hyperthyroidism patients and 17 patients who later progressed to ophthalmopathy. The 100 discovery patients were randomly split 7:3 into training and test sets. The study also compared thyroid tissue and blood T-cell repertoires from several Graves' hyperthyroidism patients. After sampling, hyperthyroidism patients received methimazole starting at 30 mg daily, and ophthalmopathy patients received high-dose intravenous methylprednisolone. The paper describes TCR Vbeta CDR3 sequencing of more than 120 peripheral blood samples, made up of roughly 40 ophthalmopathy patients, more than 70 hyperthyroidism patients and some 17 progressor patients. Study-wide findings and limitations: A model built on a 13 V-J signature distinguished ophthalmopathy from stable hyperthyroidism, reaching 85% to 90% sensitivity and around 81% specificity in cross-validation and 80%/75% in testing. In validation, progression to ophthalmopathy was predicted by the model with almost 71% sensitivity and about 72% specificity, a median of approximately 6.5 months before onset. Sample size was not statistically predetermined, and investigators were not blinded to group allocation. Most expanded thyroid clonotypes (frequency above 0.001) were also detected in blood, a finding suggesting that blood repertoires may reflect thyroid immune responses.

Graves' hyperthyroidism was defined as stable when no progression to ophthalmopathy occurred over 18 months of follow-up. Hyperthyroidism patients were newly diagnosed, with disease duration under 2 months, and aged 18 to 65 years. Patients with uncontrolled infections, other autoimmune diseases, pregnancy or lactation were excluded. Diagnoses relied on clinical symptoms, serum thyroxine and TRAb, thyroid ultrasound and orbital computed tomography. Ficoll-Paque density gradient centrifugation was used to isolate PBMCs from 9.5 to 10 ml of fresh peripheral blood. Total RNA was extracted using Trizol reagent, and RNA quality was assessed on an Agilent 2100 Bioanalyzer. Measured from the cysteine to the phenylalanine, the CDR3 is 19 residues long. This entry keeps only the CDR3 DNA: 57 bases, framed from base 1. According to the germline V gene, CDR1 reads MNHNS and CDR2 reads SASEGT. V gives up 9 bases and J gives up 0 bases, and the segment between their germline ends measures 27 bases.

This clonotype was counted ten times or more. The antigen it recognizes is unknown. No much larger clonotype is one base removed from it; base qualities were not supplied. The TCR beta CDR3 regions were amplified from the RNA transcripts. The TCR CDR3 was subjected to a first round of RT-PCR using the HTBI primer set and the Qiagen OneStep RT-PCR kit. Libraries were constructed in a second round of multiplex PCR, after which size selection and purification were carried out. Sequencing of the libraries was done on an Illumina HiSeq2000 using paired-end 100 bp reads. The study's own analysis went as follows. SOAPnuke was used to process the raw data, throwing out any read that contained adapters or uncalled bases, had a mean Phred below 15, or lacked an exact constant-primer or identifier match. COPE v1.2.5 was used to merge high-quality paired reads, and clonotypes were defined as unique nucleotide sequences. MiTCR v1.1 was used to align the clonotypes against IMGT TRBV, TRBD and TRBJ reference segments. Analysis was restricted to V-J combinations with a frequency above 0.0001, which covered over 98% of repertoires. A TCS score was defined as the ratio between F50 (clonal expansion) and ExV (chaos), using BLOSUM62-based TCRdist between CDR3 peptides within each V-J. Welch's t-statistics and random forest reduced fewer than 600 V-J features to around 14, which were used in a naive Bayes classifier (R e1071). TCRdb trimmed the raw reads at Q25, called clones with MiXCR and kept productive beta chains. Rows with one shared CDR3 protein collapse into an entry with the most common genes and DNA. None of the V and J calls come from the authors' own analysis; TCRdb made them. Across this sample there are a few hundred thousand distinct CDR3 sequences, with around 13% seen only once. Clones ranked in the top ten supply roughly 4.8% of the sample.

The receptor was isolated from a woman younger than 30 with Graves' hyperthyroidism. The chain is encoded by TRBV6-1 joined to TRBJ1-5; the D segment cannot be called with confidence. Sequencing used blood. This receptor carries the CDR3 CARIPYDHGRRYSNQPQHF. The nucleotide sequence reads TGTGCCAGGATTCCCTACGACCACGGACGGCGGTATAGCAATCAGCCCCAGCATTTT.